The T cell receptor (beta chain) described here comes from a study of T cell repertoires in aging, cancer and after chemotherapy. The template was genomic DNA from peripheral blood, not RNA. Rearranged V-D-J TRB sequences were amplified with a mixed TRB-A/B primer pool. MiXCR, applied by TCRdb to the multiplex PCR reads, yields one record per CDR3 protein. The sample consists of 7,000 to 10,000 distinct CDR3 sequences, roughly half of them appearing once. Details on this clonotype: Antigen specificity is unknown.

The study's findings and limits: Rebound thymic output was suggested by rising median generation probability during chemotherapy in each cancer cohort.

Germline V lookup: CDR1 LNHDA, CDR2 SQIVND (reference sequence). This CDR3 has 14 residues. V was trimmed by 2 bases and J by 3 bases, leaving 10 bases between them. This sequence joins TRBV19 and TRBJ1-2; D unresolved. Source material: blood. The sequence was collected from a human donor with a solid tumor. The CDR3 spells CASSILGWDYGYTF. CDR3 in DNA: TGTGCCAGTAGTATACTGGGATGGGACTATGGCTACACCTTC.